These 14 T cell receptor beta chains were sequenced from one sample in a study of graft-versus-host responses after intestinal transplantation. The assay was immunoSEQ multiplex PCR, and TCRdb's table has in-frame clones only and misses some. The sample lists tens of thousands of clones; about 93% were seen once. The input for sequencing was PBMCs, taken 118 to 130 days after intestinal transplantation. The receptor set was obtained from a human patient who received an intestinal transplant, so some T cells may come from the graft donor.

The chain uses TRBV2 and TRBJ2-5; 10 bases align to TRBD2. The J call may be incorrect, as the DNA end agrees better with TRBJ2-7. CDR1 is SNHLY, CDR2 FYNNEI, per germline. The CDR3 has 15 amino acids. CDR3 nucleotide sequence: TGTGCCAGCAGTGGGCGGCTAGCGGGAGTTTACGAGCAGTACTTC. Amino acids: CASSGRLAGVYEQYF.

This rearrangement joins TRBV27 to TRBJ2-7; 7 bases are shared with TRBD2. J was trimmed by 5 bases and V by 6 bases; bases with no gene match: 7. Germline CDR1 is MNHEY and CDR2 is SMNVEV (reference sequence). CDR3 length: 13 amino acids. Here the CDR3 DNA reads TGTGCCAGCAGATCGCGGGGGTGGAACGAGCAGTACTTC. Its translation: CASRSRGWNEQYF.

This clone was detected a few times. The rearrangement joins TRBV5-1 to TRBJ2-7; TRBD2 matches 8 bases. The CDR3 has 15 residues. Germline V CDR1 and CDR2: SGHRS, YFSETQ. Unmatched junction bases numbered 7, after V lost 5 bases and J lost 0 bases. CDR3 nucleotides: TGCGCCAGCAGTCGGGGGGGCGCGGGCTCCTACGAGCAGTACTTC. This sequence encodes CASSRGGAGSYEQYF.

V gene TRBV19 combines with J gene TRBJ2-5; the match to TRBD1 covers 8 bases. The CDR3 consists of 13 residues. Unmatched junction bases numbered 3, after V lost 4 bases and J lost 5 bases. Germline loops: CDR1 LNHDA, CDR2 SQIVND (reference sequence). The CDR3 DNA is TGTGCCAGTAGTAAGGACAGGGTGGAGACCCAGTACTTC. Amino acids: CASSKDRVETQYF.

This chain connects TRBV7-9 to TRBJ2-1; D perhaps matches TRBD2 (6 bases). The CDR3 runs 15 residues. CDR1 and CDR2 from the germline V gene are SEHNR and FQNEAQ (reference sequence). V lost 1 base, J lost 0 bases, and 7 bases lay in between. The CDR3 region is CASSLGGTSYNEQFF. CDR3 coding DNA: TGTGCCAGCAGCTTAGGCGGGACCTCCTACAATGAGCAGTTCTTC. Full variable domain (missing parts from reference TRBV7-9 and TRBJ2-1): DTGVSQNPRHKITKRGQNVTFRCDPISEHNRLYWYRQTLGQGPEFLTYFQNEAQLEKSRLLSDRFSAERPKGSFSTLEIQRTEQGDSAMYLCASSLGGTSYNEQFFGPGTRLTVL.

The V gene is TRBV28, the J gene TRBJ2-3; D uncertain. CDR1 and CDR2 from the germline V gene are MDHEN and SYDVKM. Trimming shortened V by 5 bases and J by 4 bases, and 7 bases separated the two germline ends. The CDR3 extends over 12 amino acids. The CDR3: CASSRYPDTQYF. For the CDR3, the DNA is TGTGCCAGCAGTCGTTACCCAGATACGCAGTATTTT. Filled out from reference TRBV28 and TRBJ2-3, the complete variable domain reads DVKVTQSSRYLVKRTGEKVFLECVQDMDHENMFWYRQDPGLGLRLIYFSYDVKMKEKGDIPEGYSVSREKKERFSLILESASTNQTSMYLCASSRYPDTQYFGPGTRLTVL.

CDR3 nucleotides: TGTGCCAGCAGCCGGGACTTCCACTCCTACAATGAGCAGTTCTTC. It yields the protein CASSRDFHSYNEQFF. This sequence joins TRBV7-9 and TRBJ2-1, with D perhaps matching TRBD2 (6 bases). Deletions cut 5 bases from V and 0 bases from J, with 11 bases between. The CDR3 runs to 15 residues. Per the germline V gene, CDR1 is SEHNR and CDR2 is FQNEAQ (reference sequence).

The V and J genes are TRBV2 and TRBJ1-4; a weak D match, TRBD1 (5 bases). V lost 2 bases to trimming and J lost 4 bases, with 11 bases between them. There are 15 residues in the CDR3. Germline CDR1 reads SNHLY; CDR2 reads FYNNEI. This chain's CDR3 is CASSELAGLNEKLFF. Written as DNA, the CDR3 is TGTGCCAGCAGTGAACTCGCAGGGCTTAATGAAAAACTGTTTTTT.

The J gene is TRBJ1-2, the V gene TRBV5-6; D might be TRBD1 (6 bases). Germline-derived CDR1 and CDR2 are SGHDT and YYEEEE. V was clipped by 1 base and J by 1 base, with 14 bases between them. CDR3 length equals 16 residues. As DNA, the CDR3 is TGTGCCAGCAGCTTGTCATCAGGGGCCATTAACTATGGCTACACCTTC. As protein: CASSLSSGAINYGYTF.

CDR3 residues: CASSGFWGQHF. The CDR3 bases are TGTGCCAGCAGTGGGTTCTGGGGTCAGCATTTT. The V call is TRBV2, the J call TRBJ1-5; D ambiguous. V shed 4 bases and J shed 13 bases, with 11 bases lying between them. CDR3 length: 11 amino acids. Germline V gene sequence: CDR1 SNHLY, CDR2 FYNNEI.

The table lists this clone with a count of one. The chain couples TRBV6-5 to TRBJ2-5, with 7 positions matching TRBD1. J lost 5 bases, V lost 6 bases, and 12 bases had no gene match. The CDR3 length is 15 residues. The germline CDR1 and CDR2 sequences are MNHEY and SVGAGI. In DNA form, the CDR3 reads TGTGCCAGCAGCAGGGACAGCCTTCGTCGGGAGACCCAGTACTTC. It encodes CASSRDSLRRETQYF.

V is TRBV29-1 and J is TRBJ2-1, with TRBD2 matching 9 bases. The CDR3 sequence is 15 residues long. V gave up 7 bases and J gave up 6 bases; unmatched junction bases: 13. Germline assignment: CDR1 SQVTM and CDR2 ANQGSEA. CDR3 nucleotides: TGCAGCGGTGTGACTAGGAGCGGGAGGCCCAATGAGCAGTTCTTC. This translates into CSGVTRSGRPNEQFF.

J is TRBJ2-2 and V is TRBV5-1; 11 nucleotides line up with TRBD2. Trimming at V came to 3 bases and at J to 3 bases, leaving 10 bases not matched to a gene. The CDR3 contains 18 residues. CDR1 is SGHRS and CDR2 is YFSETQ in the germline V gene. The CDR3: CASSSKALAGEHTGELFF. Here the CDR3 DNA reads TGCGCCAGCAGCTCAAAAGCACTAGCGGGAGAGCACACCGGGGAGCTGTTTTTT. Full variable domain (remainder filled in from reference TRBV5-1 and TRBJ2-2): KAGVTQTPRYLIKTRGQQVTLSCSPISGHRSVSWYQQTPGQGLQFLFEYFSETQRNKGNFPGRFSGRQFSNSRSEMNVSTLELGDSALYLCASSSKALAGEHTGELFFGEGSRLTVL.

The gene calls are TRBV7-6 and TRBJ2-7, with 7 bases matching TRBD1. This CDR3 is 15 amino acids long. Germline V gene sequence: CDR1 SGHVS, CDR2 FNYEAQ. The junction had 10 bases not matched to a gene; V was cut back by 5 bases and J by 3 bases. The CDR3 here is CASSLRGQEDYEQYF. CDR3 coding DNA: TGTGCCAGCAGCCTCCGCGGACAGGAAGACTACGAGCAGTACTTC.